The rows below give T cell receptor beta chains drawn from one sample of a study of blood T cell repertoires in COVID-19. Using immunoSEQ multiplex PCR, the repertoire was profiled, and TCRdb retains in-frame clones only, with some absent. The top ten hold around 13% of the sample, which has roughly 200,000 clones, around 84% seen once. Sequencing was performed on peripheral blood. The source of these receptors is a human donor in a cohort sampled during active COVID-19. CDR3s include the opening cysteine and the closing phenylalanine or tryptophan. The D gene is left open where the match is weak. Size tells how often a clone was seen (once, few, many) or the class of an expanded clone, and some rows leave it out.

J: TRBJ2-7; D: TRBD1; size: NA; V: TRBV27; CDR3: CASSSGLRGQGDEQYF; DNA: TGTGCCAGCAGTTCAGGGCTTCGGGGACAGGGGGACGAGCAGTACTTC
J: TRBJ1-1; D: NA; size: NA; V: TRBV28; CDR3: CASSPRVIGTEAFF; DNA: TGTGCCAGCAGCCCCAGGGTGATTGGCACTGAAGCTTTCTTT
J: TRBJ2-7; D: NA; size: few; V: TRBV6-1; CDR3: CASSDQTGRSYEQYF; DNA: TGTGCCAGCAGTGACCAGACAGGCCGATCCTACGAGCAGTACTTC
J: TRBJ2-7; D: TRBD2; size: NA; V: TRBV9; CDR3: CASSVAGSGTIYEQYF; DNA: TGTGCCAGCAGCGTAGCGGGTAGCGGGACAATATACGAGCAGTACTTC
J: TRBJ2-1; D: TRBD1; size: NA; V: TRBV4-1; CDR3: CASSHPETGGNPNEQFF; DNA: TGCGCCAGCAGCCACCCGGAGACAGGGGGTAACCCCAATGAGCAGTTCTTC
J: TRBJ2-1; D: NA; size: NA; V: TRBV9; CDR3: CASSVVGAGWDEQFF; DNA: TGTGCCAGCAGCGTAGTGGGGGCTGGGTGGGATGAGCAGTTCTTC
J: TRBJ1-1; D: NA; size: NA; V: TRBV30; CDR3: CAWSVPGRNTEAFF; DNA: TGTGCCTGGAGTGTACCTGGGCGGAACACTGAAGCTTTCTTT
J: TRBJ1-1; D: NA; size: NA; V: TRBV7-2; CDR3: CASSLTGVEAFF; DNA: TGTGCCAGCAGCTTAACCGGGGTCGAAGCTTTCTTT
J: TRBJ1-4; D: NA; size: NA; V: TRBV6-5; CDR3: CASGAPPNEKLFF; DNA: TGTGCCAGCGGGGCCCCACCTAATGAAAAACTGTTTTTT
J: TRBJ1-4; D: NA; size: NA; V: TRBV18; CDR3: CASSADRLVATNEKLFF; DNA: TGTGCCAGCTCAGCCGACAGGCTAGTTGCAACTAATGAAAAACTGTTTTTT
J: TRBJ2-1; D: TRBD2; size: NA; V: TRBV11-2; CDR3: CASSLGLLAGGNEQFF; DNA: TGTGCCAGCAGCTTAGGTCTCCTAGCGGGAGGGAATGAGCAGTTCTTC
J: TRBJ1-1; D: NA; size: NA; V: TRBV4-1; CDR3: CASSQKRGDPNTEAFF; DNA: TGCGCCAGCAGCCAAAAACGCGGGGACCCGAACACTGAAGCTTTCTTT
J: TRBJ1-6; D: TRBD1; size: NA; V: TRBV27; CDR3: CASSPSGTGGRNSPLHF; DNA: TGTGCCAGCAGTCCCAGCGGGACAGGGGGCAGAAATTCACCCCTCCACTTT
J: TRBJ2-1; D: NA; size: NA; V: TRBV6-5; CDR3: CASWQGGNEQFF; DNA: TGTGCCAGTTGGCAGGGCGGCAATGAGCAGTTCTTC
J: TRBJ2-5; D: TRBD2; size: NA; V: TRBV9; CDR3: CASSVGLAGGETQYF; DNA: TGTGCCAGCAGCGTGGGACTAGCGGGAGGAGAGACCCAGTACTTC
J: TRBJ2-7; D: NA; size: NA; V: TRBV11-2; CDR3: CASRTFGRGLKYEQYF; DNA: TGTGCCAGCAGGACCTTCGGCAGGGGCCTTAAGTACGAGCAGTACTTC
J: TRBJ1-6; D: NA; size: NA; V: TRBV5-1; CDR3: CASSLTGNNSPLHF; DNA: TGCGCCAGCAGCTTGACAGGGAACAATTCACCCCTCCACTTT
J: TRBJ1-6; D: NA; size: NA; V: TRBV11-2; CDR3: CASSLRSSYNSPLHF; DNA: TGTGCCAGCAGCTTACGCAGCTCCTATAATTCACCCCTCCACTTT
J: TRBJ2-3; D: TRBD2; size: NA; V: TRBV27; CDR3: CASRKGLVSRTDTQYF; DNA: TGTGCCAGCAGGAAGGGACTAGTAAGTCGCACAGATACGCAGTATTTT
J: TRBJ2-7; D: NA; size: NA; V: TRBV28; CDR3: CASSYPGSVTYEQYF; DNA: TGTGCCAGCAGTTACCCGGGGTCCGTAACCTACGAGCAGTACTTC
J: TRBJ2-5; D: NA; size: NA; V: TRBV9; CDR3: CASSVGQGLMETQYF; DNA: TGTGCCAGCAGCGTAGGGCAGGGATTAATGGAGACCCAGTACTTC
J: TRBJ1-2; D: NA; size: NA; V: TRBV29-1; CDR3: CSAGQNYGYTF; DNA: TGCAGCGCCGGACAGAACTATGGCTACACCTTC
J: TRBJ1-3; D: NA; size: few; V: TRBV5-1; CDR3: CASSFWGEAAGNTIYF; DNA: TGCGCCAGCAGCTTTTGGGGAGAGGCAGCAGGAAACACCATATATTTT